Listed below are T cell receptor beta chains from one sample, sequenced in a study of blood T cell repertoires in COVID-19. Profiling relied on immunoSEQ multiplex PCR, and the TCRdb table lists in-frame clones only, not all of them. The table shows under 200,000 clones, with more than 75% occurring only once. The sequencing input was peripheral blood. The source of these receptors is a woman aged 40 to 55 with COVID-19, enrolled during active disease. CDR3s include the opening cysteine and the closing phenylalanine or tryptophan. D genes are given only for firm matches. Clone size appears in some rows only: once, few, many, or a class for an expanded clone.

size	V	D	J	CDR3	DNA
.	TRBV3-1/TRBV3-2	TRBD2	TRBJ2-7	CASSLGILAGGYEQYF	TGTGCCAGCAGCCTCGGAATACTAGCGGGAGGGTACGAGCAGTACTTC
.	TRBV28	TRBD2	TRBJ2-3	CASSPRLAGTDTQYF	TGTGCCAGCAGCCCCCGACTAGCGGGCACAGATACGCAGTATTTT
.	TRBV27	TRBD2	TRBJ2-3	CASSLPGLAGLSTDTQYF	TGTGCCAGCAGTTTACCTGGACTAGCGGGCTTAAGCACAGATACGCAGTATTTT
.	TRBV14	TRBD2	TRBJ2-2	CASSHLIAGDTGELFF	TGTGCCAGCAGCCATTTAATAGCGGGGGACACCGGGGAGCTGTTTTTT
.	TRBV3-1/TRBV3-2	.	TRBJ2-2	CASSHGGQSWPGELFF	TGTGCCAGCAGCCATGGTGGACAGTCTTGGCCCGGGGAGCTGTTTTTT
.	TRBV18	.	TRBJ2-3	CASSPPHSPNLDTQYF	TGTGCCAGCTCACCACCCCACAGCCCTAATCTGGATACGCAGTATTTT
.	TRBV10-3	TRBD1	TRBJ1-4	CAISDSRDSLEKLFF	TGTGCCATCAGTGATAGCCGGGACAGCCTTGAAAAACTGTTTTTT
.	TRBV25-1	.	TRBJ2-1	CASSQQGNANEQFF	TGTGCCAGCAGTCAACAGGGCAACGCCAATGAGCAGTTCTTC
.	TRBV12-3/TRBV12-4	TRBD2	TRBJ2-1	CASRLAGAQQFF	TGTGCCAGCAGACTAGCGGGGGCCCAGCAGTTCTTC
.	TRBV6-2/TRBV6-3	.	TRBJ2-7	CASSYSTYSSYEQYF	TGTGCCAGCAGTTACAGCACTTACAGCTCCTACGAGCAGTACTTC
.	TRBV21-1	.	TRBJ2-3	CASSKAGQDYF	TGTGCCAGCAGCAAAGCGGGACAGGACTATTTT
.	TRBV19	.	TRBJ1-5	CASKSVTSGNQPQHF	TGTGCCAGTAAGTCGGTCACCTCGGGCAATCAGCCCCAGCATTTT
few	TRBV7-2	TRBD1	TRBJ2-7	CASSLQQGTYEQYF	TGTGCCAGCAGCTTACAACAGGGGACCTACGAGCAGTACTTC
many	TRBV14	.	TRBJ2-5	CASSQAGLLGETQYF	TGTGCCAGCAGCCAGGCGGGACTCTTGGGGGAGACCCAGTACTTC
once	TRBV29-1	.	TRBJ1-5	CSVGIDTQSQHF	TGCAGCGTTGGAATTGACACCCAGTCCCAGCATTTT
once	TRBV4-2	.	TRBJ2-1	CASSQESTGEQFF	TGTGCCAGCAGCCAAGAATCGACGGGTGAGCAGTTCTTC
.	TRBV7-9	TRBD1	TRBJ2-7	CASSFGTGGYEQYF	TGTGCCAGCAGCTTCGGGACAGGGGGTTACGAGCAGTACTTC
.	TRBV5-4	.	TRBJ1-1	CASSLRGTGTEAFF	TGTGCCAGCAGCTTGCGGGGGACCGGCACTGAAGCTTTCTTT
.	TRBV9	TRBD2	TRBJ2-1	CASSVGLAGGNEQFF	TGTGCCAGCAGCGTAGGGCTAGCGGGAGGGAATGAGCAGTTCTTC